This T cell receptor beta chain was captured in a study of T cell repertoires in cytomegalovirus infection. Overall study: Based on public TCR beta signatures, there were indications of CMV infection and of a matching HLA type. Study conclusions and caveats: There were carriers of CMV plus the relevant HLA, and cumulative public TCR beta family frequency identified them. Clonotypes of TCR beta that were HLA-C-restricted and CMV-specific dominated the ex vivo response.

Turning to this clonotype: Its matching antigen is unknown.

MiXCR, applied by TCRdb to the reads, yields one record per CDR3 protein. The sample yields roughly 600,000 distinct CDR3 sequences, 24% seen once. Germline V gene lookup returns CDR1 DFQATT and CDR2 SNEGSKA (reference sequence). Trimming stripped 7 bases from V and 4 bases from J, with 12 bases between. This CDR3 comprises 12 residues. The V and J genes are TRBV20-1 and TRBJ2-3; D is ambiguous. Sequences were obtained from CD8+ T cells from PBMCs. The sequence was collected from a human donor in good health (CMV status not recorded). Some clones in this sample may be carry-over from other donors' samples. The CDR3 DNA reads as TGCAGTGTCCCCCTGGCGGCAGATACGCAGTATTTT. It translates to CSVPLAADTQYF.